Shown below are 31 T cell receptor beta chains from a single sample sequenced in a study of blood T cell repertoires in COVID-19. Only in-frame clones appear in the TCRdb table, and some are missing; sequencing was by immunoSEQ multiplex PCR. The sample lists roughly 140,000 clones; 80% to 90% were seen once. Input material: peripheral blood. These receptors came from a woman aged 55-69 years with active COVID-19.

The V and J genes are TRBV19 and TRBJ2-2; no reliable D call. V lost 5 bases, J lost 4 bases, and 5 bases lay in between. Germline V gene data show CDR1 as LNHDA and CDR2 as SQIVND (reference sequence). The CDR3 has 12 residues. CDR3 protein: CASSRSTGELFF. In DNA form, the CDR3 reads TGTGCCAGTAGTCGGAGCACCGGGGAGCTGTTTTTT.

This clone was counted only a few times. V is TRBV24-1 and J is TRBJ2-1; 9 nucleotides agree with TRBD1. The CDR3 loop spans 17 amino acids. The trim removed 3 bases at V and 5 bases at J, leaving 10 bases unmatched. Germline V lookup: CDR1 KGHDR, CDR2 SFDVKD. CDR3 amino acids: CATSDRGQGERNNEQFF. CDR3 nucleotides: TGTGCCACCAGTGATCGGGGACAGGGTGAACGGAACAATGAGCAGTTCTTC.

The chain has TRBV29-1 and TRBJ2-2; 8 positions match TRBD1. Germline CDR1 and CDR2: SQVTM and ANQGSEA. The CDR3 sequence is 14 residues long. V was clipped by 5 bases and J by 1 base; unmatched bases: 3. CDR3 coding DNA: TGCAGCGTTATAGGACAGGGGAACACCGGGGAGCTGTTTTTT. As protein: CSVIGQGNTGELFF.

The rearrangement uses TRBV7-7 and TRBJ2-1, with 15 bases identical to TRBD2. CDR1 and CDR2 (germline): SSHAT, FNYEAQ (reference sequence). The CDR3 consists of 19 residues. J lost 5 bases, V lost 3 bases, and 11 bases had no gene match. CDR3 nucleotide sequence: TGTGCCAGCAGCTTCGTTCCGGGACTAGCGGGAGGTTGCGACAATGAGCAGTTCTTC. The encoded protein is CASSFVPGLAGGCDNEQFF.

The rearrangement links TRBV6-5 to TRBJ2-5; D is possibly TRBD2 (6 bases). Looked up from germline, CDR1 is MNHEY and CDR2 is SVGAGI. Trimming removed 6 bases at V and 5 bases at J, with 16 bases between. The CDR3 length is 14 residues. The CDR3, as DNA: TGTGCCAGCAGGTCACTAGCTATGGGGGAGACCCAGTACTTC. As protein: CASRSLAMGETQYF.

The CDR3 coding sequence is TGTGCCAGCAGCTTGGACAGGGGGAGAATCACTGAAGCTTTCTTT. Protein product: CASSLDRGRITEAFF. The chain uses TRBV5-4 and TRBJ1-1; 8 bases match TRBD1. The CDR3 is 15 amino acids. Germline loops: CDR1 SGHNT, CDR2 YYREEE (reference sequence). The V gene end was trimmed by 0 bases and the J gene end by 4 bases; junction bases not matched to a gene: 5. Supplemented by reference TRBV5-4 and TRBJ1-1, the full variable domain reads ETGVTQSPTHLIKTRGQQVTLRCSSQSGHNTVSWYQQALGQGPQFIFQYYREEENGRGNFPPRFSGLQFPNYSSELNVNALELDDSALYLCASSLDRGRITEAFFGQGTRLTVV.

V is TRBV30 and J is TRBJ2-1, with 9 bases that match TRBD1. The ends lost 5 bases at V and 12 bases at J; junction bases unmatched: 8. The CDR3 length is 12 residues. Germline CDR1 GTSNPN, CDR2 SVGIG (reference sequence). Here the CDR3 DNA reads TGTGCCTGGGACAGGGGGTCCTCTACGCAGTTCTTC. Translation gives CAWDRGSSTQFF.

The chain couples TRBV27 to TRBJ2-3, with TRBD2 identical over 10 bases. CDR3 size: 16 residues. J lost 6 bases, V lost 6 bases, and 12 bases had no gene match. The germline CDR1 and CDR2 sequences are MNHEY and SMNVEV (reference sequence). The CDR3, as DNA: TGTGCCAGCAGGGCTAGCGGGAGCCTCCGAGGTGATACGCAGTATTTT. Translated, it gives CASRASGSLRGDTQYF.

V usage is TRBV5-1 and J usage is TRBJ2-2, with 8 nucleotides matching TRBD2. V dropped 3 bases and J dropped 3; count of bases not matched to a gene: 10. The CDR3 spans 17 residues. Germline values: CDR1 SGHRS, CDR2 YFSETQ. CDR3 residues: CASSSRRAGADTGELFF. The CDR3 nucleotides read TGCGCCAGCAGCTCCAGGCGAGCGGGAGCGGACACCGGGGAGCTGTTTTTT.

The chain uses TRBV27 and TRBJ1-2; D not certain. Trimming removed 4 bases at V and 0 bases at J, with 9 bases between. In germline, CDR1 is MNHEY, CDR2 SMNVEV (reference sequence). The CDR3 covers 14 residues. DNA for the CDR3: TGTGCCAGCAGTTCAGGACTTTCTAACTATGGCTACACCTTC. Amino acids: CASSSGLSNYGYTF.

The chain carries TRBV6-6 and TRBJ1-4; TRBD1 agrees at 9 bases. From germline, CDR1 is MNHNY and CDR2 SVGAGI (reference sequence). J lost 7 bases, V lost 6 bases, and 6 bases had no gene match. The CDR3 is 14 amino acids. In DNA, the CDR3 is TGTGCCAGCAGGGACAGGGGTCGTAGTGAAAAACTGTTTTTT. Its translation is CASRDRGRSEKLFF.

The chain carries TRBV28 and TRBJ1-2, with TRBD1 matching 8 bases. The CDR3 length is 14 residues. Losses at the gene ends were 5 bases for V and 2 bases for J; bases not matched to a gene: 4. Germline loops: CDR1 MDHEN, CDR2 SYDVKM. This chain's CDR3 is CASSGDRFNYGYTF. The CDR3 region has the DNA TGTGCCAGCAGTGGGGACAGGTTCAACTATGGCTACACCTTC.

This sequence joins TRBV5-8 and TRBJ1-2; no firm D call. CDR1 is SGHTS, CDR2 YDEGEE, per germline. The CDR3 loop spans 14 amino acids. Trimming took 1 base from V and 5 from J, leaving 12 bases between them. The CDR3 DNA reads as TGTGCCAGCAGCTTGACGAGGGAATGGTATGGCTACACCTTC. Encoded protein: CASSLTREWYGYTF.

This chain links TRBV28 with TRBJ1-6; possible D gene TRBD1, 5 bases. CDR3 length equals 15 residues. The germline CDR1 and CDR2 sequences are MDHEN and SYDVKM. Trimming removed 6 bases at V and 6 bases at J, with 15 bases between. CDR3 sequence: CASRTRDRGNSPLHF. The CDR3 bases are TGTGCCAGCAGAACCAGGGATCGAGGTAATTCACCCCTCCACTTT.

V and J are TRBV29-1 and TRBJ2-7; TRBD2 might be the D (7 bases). Germline V gives CDR1 SQVTM, CDR2 ANQGSEA. V was trimmed by 4 bases and J by 6 bases, leaving 13 bases between them. CDR3 length: 12 amino acids. The CDR3 bases are TGCAGCGTTGTCGGGGGGCTTAGCGAGCAGTACTTC. The encoded protein is CSVVGGLSEQYF.

The chain joins TRBV7-9 to TRBJ2-3, with TRBD2 matching over 8 bases. Germline CDR1 SEHNR, CDR2 FQNEAQ (reference sequence). V lost 6 bases, J lost 4 bases, and 15 bases stayed unmatched. CDR3 length equals 17 residues. The CDR3 nucleotides are TGTGCCAGCAGTCCAACCGGGGGGGAAGGGGACGCAGATACGCAGTATTTT. This sequence encodes CASSPTGGEGDADTQYF.

A word on this clone: The junction differs from germline at one of its ends, possibly a read error. V and J are TRBV18 and TRBJ2-7, with TRBD1 identical over 11 bases. Germline CDR1 reads KGHSH; CDR2 reads LQKENI. The CDR3 has 15 residues. The CDR3 sequence is CASSPPDRGRILQYF. For the CDR3, the DNA is TGTGCCAGCTCCCCACCGGACAGGGGGCGCATTTTGCAGTACTTC.

The chain uses TRBV6-6 and TRBJ2-3; 7 bases line up with TRBD2. The CDR3 runs to 15 residues. Germline V gives CDR1 MNHNY, CDR2 SVGAGI (reference sequence). Trimming removed 9 bases from V and 4 bases from J; junction bases left unmatched: 13. CDR3 coding DNA: TGTGCCAGTATAGAGGGCGGGAGTAGCTCAGATACGCAGTATTTT. It codes for CASIEGGSSSDTQYF.

The chain combines TRBV27 with TRBJ2-7, with 8 bases matching TRBD1. The germline V gene has CDR1 MNHEY and CDR2 SMNVEV (reference sequence). V was pared by 4 bases and J by 3 bases, with 5 bases of the junction left unmatched. CDR3 length: 14 amino acids. The CDR3 DNA sequence: TGTGCCAGCAGTTCCGGACAGGGACTCTACGAGCAGTACTTC. As protein: CASSSGQGLYEQYF.

V usage is TRBV11-2 and J usage is TRBJ2-5; 9 bases align to TRBD1. CDR3 size: 15 residues. CDR1 is SGHAT and CDR2 is FQNNGV in the germline V gene. V dropped 3 bases and J dropped 5; count of bases not matched to a gene: 7. Here the CDR3 reads CASSLNRGPGETQYF. The CDR3 DNA is TGTGCCAGCAGCTTGAACAGGGGGCCTGGGGAGACCCAGTACTTC.

V gene TRBV7-2 combines with J gene TRBJ1-3; D might be TRBD1 (5 bases). Trimming removed 6 bases from V and 0 bases from J, with 12 bases in between. Per the germline V gene, CDR1 is SGHTA and CDR2 is FQGNSA. The CDR3 spans 15 residues. The CDR3 protein is CASSRDFHSGNTIYF. CDR3 nucleotides: TGTGCCAGCAGTCGGGACTTCCACTCTGGAAACACCATATATTTT. Full variable domain (rest looked up from reference TRBV7-2 and TRBJ1-3): GAGVSQSPSNKVTEKGKDVELRCDPISGHTALYWYRQSLGQGLEFLIYFQGNSAPDKSGLPSDRFSAERTGGSVSTLTIQRTQQEDSAVYLCASSRDFHSGNTIYFGEGSWLTVV.

J is TRBJ2-2 and V is TRBV5-1; D is uncertain. This CDR3 comprises 13 residues. Germline loops: CDR1 SGHRS, CDR2 YFSETQ. Trimming shortened V by 4 bases and J by 0 bases, and 4 bases separated the two germline ends. CDR3 protein: CASSQSNTGELFF. For the CDR3, the DNA is TGCGCCAGCAGCCAATCGAACACCGGGGAGCTGTTTTTT.

This clone was seen just once. The chain carries TRBV5-4 and TRBJ2-4, with D possibly TRBD2 on 6 matching bases. Germline V CDR1 and CDR2: SGHNT, YYREEE (reference sequence). The CDR3 has 16 residues. V was clipped by 3 bases and J by 0 bases, with 13 bases between them. CDR3 in amino acids: CASSSGGGIAKNIQYF. CDR3 DNA: TGTGCCAGCAGCTCCGGCGGAGGGATAGCCAAAAACATTCAGTACTTC.

A single count supports this clone. V is TRBV2 and J is TRBJ2-2, with TRBD2 matching over 9 bases. V trimming: 0 bases; J trimming: 6 bases; junction bases outside the gene matches: 8. CDR1 and CDR2 from the germline V gene are SNHLY and FYNNEI. The CDR3 sequence is 17 residues long. This CDR3 reads CASSEAPGLASAGELFF. The CDR3 region has the DNA TGTGCCAGCAGTGAAGCGCCGGGACTAGCCTCCGCCGGGGAGCTGTTTTTT.

The chain combines TRBV19 with TRBJ1-5, with TRBD1 matching 8 bases. J lost 7 bases, V lost 4 bases, and 12 bases had no gene match. CDR1 is LNHDA, CDR2 SQIVND, per germline (reference sequence). The CDR3 contains 16 residues. The CDR3 DNA reads as TGTGCCAGTAGTACCTCACCGGGACAGGCGCAACAGCCCCAGCATTTT. Its protein is CASSTSPGQAQQPQHF.

This rearrangement joins TRBV30 to TRBJ1-6; D is perhaps TRBD1 (6 bases). Looked up from germline, CDR1 is GTSNPN and CDR2 is SVGIG (reference sequence). The CDR3 runs to 16 residues. V was shortened by 4 bases and J by 10 bases, with 23 bases between the two germline ends. In DNA, the CDR3 is TGTGCCTGGAAGTGGGGGCGTGAGGGTTCGGGGTCACCCCTCCACTTT. Protein product: CAWKWGREGSGSPLHF.

A remark on this clone: This sample also contains other DNA sequences that code for the same CDR3. The CDR3 coding sequence is TGTGCCTGGACTAGCGGGAGTACAGATACGCAGTATTTT. Translating it yields CAWTSGSTDTQYF. This chain joins TRBV30 and TRBJ2-3; the match to TRBD2 covers 10 bases. J lost 3 bases, V lost 4 bases, and 1 base had no gene match. Germline values: CDR1 GTSNPN, CDR2 SVGIG (reference sequence). The CDR3 spans 13 residues.

The CDR3 sequence: CASSIISGGSYNSPLHF. The CDR3 region has the DNA TGTGCCAGTAGTATCATTTCAGGGGGATCCTATAATTCACCCCTCCACTTT. This sequence joins TRBV19 and TRBJ1-6; 7 bases agree with TRBD1. CDR1 LNHDA and CDR2 SQIVND come from the germline V gene (reference sequence). There are 17 residues in the CDR3. V trimming: 3 bases; J trimming: 1 base; junction bases outside the gene matches: 6.

This chain joins TRBV19 and TRBJ1-1; unclear D gene. Looked up from germline, CDR1 is LNHDA and CDR2 is SQIVND (reference sequence). The V end was cut by 3 bases, the J end by 1 base, with 9 bases between. The CDR3 length is 14 residues. CDR3 in DNA: TGTGCCAGTAGTATCCAAGCTTCGAACACTGAAGCTTTCTTT. This encodes CASSIQASNTEAFF.

This chain joins TRBV19 and TRBJ2-7; a possible D gene is TRBD1 (6 bases). The CDR3 loop spans 14 amino acids. The V and J ends lost 3 bases and 7 bases respectively, with 16 bases between them. The germline gives CDR1 LNHDA, CDR2 SQIVND (reference sequence). Here the CDR3 DNA reads TGTGCCAGTAGTATCCAGGGGCCCCTAGATGAGCAGTACTTC. It encodes CASSIQGPLDEQYF.

V gene TRBV5-1 combines with J gene TRBJ1-1, with 7 bases that match TRBD1. The CDR3 covers 14 residues. The V gene end was trimmed by 4 bases and the J gene end by 0 bases; junction bases not matched to a gene: 3. Germline CDR1 SGHRS, CDR2 YFSETQ. Here the CDR3 DNA reads TGCGCCAGCAGCGCGACAGGGATGAACACTGAAGCTTTCTTT. Its translation is CASSATGMNTEAFF. The variable domain in full, with the rest retrieved from reference TRBV5-1 and TRBJ1-1, is KAGVTQTPRYLIKTRGQQVTLSCSPISGHRSVSWYQQTPGQGLQFLFEYFSETQRNKGNFPGRFSGRQFSNSRSEMNVSTLELGDSALYLCASSATGMNTEAFFGQGTRLTVV.